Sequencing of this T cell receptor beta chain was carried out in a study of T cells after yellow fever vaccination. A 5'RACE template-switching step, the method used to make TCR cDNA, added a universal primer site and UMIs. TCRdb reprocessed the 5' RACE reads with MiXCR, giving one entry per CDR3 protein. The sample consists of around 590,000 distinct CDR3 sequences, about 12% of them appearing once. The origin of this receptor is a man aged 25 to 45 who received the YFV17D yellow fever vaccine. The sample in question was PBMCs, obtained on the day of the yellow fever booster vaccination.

The CDR3 region is CASSYRTSGIPFEQYF. CDR3 DNA: TGTGCCAGCAGTTACCGGACTAGCGGGATACCCTTCGAGCAGTACTTC. The genes are TRBV6-2 or TRBV6-3 and TRBJ2-7, with 12 nucleotides matching TRBD2. The CDR3 has 16 residues. Trimming removed 2 bases from V and 6 bases from J; junction bases left unmatched: 8. From germline, CDR1 is MNHEY and CDR2 SVGEGT.